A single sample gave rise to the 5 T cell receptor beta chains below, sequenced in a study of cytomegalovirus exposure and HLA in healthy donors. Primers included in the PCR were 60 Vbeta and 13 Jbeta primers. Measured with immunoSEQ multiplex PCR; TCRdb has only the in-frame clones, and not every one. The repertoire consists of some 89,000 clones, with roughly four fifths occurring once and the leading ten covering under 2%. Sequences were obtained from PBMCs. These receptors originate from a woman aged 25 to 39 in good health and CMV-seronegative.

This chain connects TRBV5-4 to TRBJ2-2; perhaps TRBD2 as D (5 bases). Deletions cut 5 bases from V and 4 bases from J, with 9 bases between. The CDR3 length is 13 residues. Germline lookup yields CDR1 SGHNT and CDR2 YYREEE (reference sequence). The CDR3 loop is CASSSSGTGELFF. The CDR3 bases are TGTGCCAGCAGTTCCAGCGGCACCGGGGAGCTGTTTTTT.

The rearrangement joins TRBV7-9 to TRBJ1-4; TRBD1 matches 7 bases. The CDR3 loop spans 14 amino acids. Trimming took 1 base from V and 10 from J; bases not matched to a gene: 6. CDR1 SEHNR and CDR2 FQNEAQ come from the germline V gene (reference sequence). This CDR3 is CASSLEGAKGKLFF. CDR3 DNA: TGTGCCAGCAGCTTAGAGGGGGCTAAGGGAAAACTGTTTTTT.

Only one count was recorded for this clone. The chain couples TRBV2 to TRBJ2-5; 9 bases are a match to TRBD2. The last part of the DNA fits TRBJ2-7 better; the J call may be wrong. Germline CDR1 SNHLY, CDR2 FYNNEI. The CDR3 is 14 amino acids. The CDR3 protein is CASRGGGRAHEQYF. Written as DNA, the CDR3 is TGTGCCAGTCGGGGGGGCGGGAGGGCCCACGAGCAGTACTTC.

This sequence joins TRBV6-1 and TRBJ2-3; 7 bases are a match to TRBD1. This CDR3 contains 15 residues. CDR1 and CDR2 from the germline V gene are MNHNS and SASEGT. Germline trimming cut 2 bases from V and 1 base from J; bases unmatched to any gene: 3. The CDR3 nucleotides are TGTGCCAGCAGTGAAAACGGACAGGGCACAGATACGCAGTATTTT. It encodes CASSENGQGTDTQYF.

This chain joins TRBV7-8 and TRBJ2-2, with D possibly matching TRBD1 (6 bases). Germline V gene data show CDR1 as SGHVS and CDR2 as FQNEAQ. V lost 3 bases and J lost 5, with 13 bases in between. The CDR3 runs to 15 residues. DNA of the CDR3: TGTGCCAGCAGCTTGGAGCCAGGGGTTACCGGGGAGCTGTTTTTT. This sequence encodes CASSLEPGVTGELFF.